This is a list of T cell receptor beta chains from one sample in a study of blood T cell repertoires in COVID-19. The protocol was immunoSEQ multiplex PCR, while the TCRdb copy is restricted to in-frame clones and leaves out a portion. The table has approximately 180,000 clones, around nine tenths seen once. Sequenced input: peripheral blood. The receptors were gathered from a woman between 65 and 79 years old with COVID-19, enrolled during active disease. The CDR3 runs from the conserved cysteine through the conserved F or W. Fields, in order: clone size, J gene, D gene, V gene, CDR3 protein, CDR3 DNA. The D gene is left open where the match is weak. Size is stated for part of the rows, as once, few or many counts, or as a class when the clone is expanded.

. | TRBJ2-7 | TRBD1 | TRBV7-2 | CASSLVGQSSYEQYF | TGTGCCAGCAGCTTAGTGGGACAGAGCTCCTACGAGCAGTACTTC
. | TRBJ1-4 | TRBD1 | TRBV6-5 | CASRTGASNEKLFF | TGTGCCAGCAGAACAGGGGCTTCTAATGAAAAACTGTTTTTT
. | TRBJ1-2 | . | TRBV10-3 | CAIRPGFGYGYTF | TGTGCCATAAGGCCGGGTTTCGGCTATGGCTACACCTTC
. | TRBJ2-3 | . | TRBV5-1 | CASSLGTGHPDTQYF | TGCGCCAGCAGCTTGGGAACCGGACATCCAGATACGCAGTATTTT
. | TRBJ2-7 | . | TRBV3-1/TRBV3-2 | CASSQGGPGEQYF | TGTGCCAGCAGCCAGGGAGGCCCGGGCGAGCAGTACTTC
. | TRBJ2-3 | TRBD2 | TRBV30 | CAWKGPRDYYTQYF | TGTGCCTGGAAGGGGCCCCGGGACTACTATACGCAGTATTTT
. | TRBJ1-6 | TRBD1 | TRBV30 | CAWSQKGGQGVSSPLHF | TGTGCCTGGAGTCAAAAGGGTGGTCAGGGGGTGTCTTCACCCCTCCACTTT
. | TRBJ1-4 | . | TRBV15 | CATSGTPATNEKLFF | TGTGCCACCAGCGGGACACCCGCAACTAATGAAAAACTGTTTTTT
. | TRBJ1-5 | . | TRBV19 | CASSIDLAGYSNQPQHF | TGTGCCAGTAGTATAGATCTCGCGGGGTATAGCAATCAGCCCCAGCATTTT
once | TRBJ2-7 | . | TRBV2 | CANDRTPYEQYF | TGTGCCAACGACAGGACCCCCTACGAGCAGTACTTC
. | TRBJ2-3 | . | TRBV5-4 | CASSFQSTDTQYF | TGTGCCAGCAGCTTCCAGAGCACAGATACGCAGTATTTT
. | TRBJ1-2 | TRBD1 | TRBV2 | CASSKRDSTIDGYTF | TGTGCCAGCAGTAAACGGGACAGTACAATTGATGGCTACACCTTC
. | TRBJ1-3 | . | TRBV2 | CASSPSRDSSGNTIYF | TGTGCCAGCAGTCCCTCACGAGATAGCTCTGGAAACACCATATATTTT
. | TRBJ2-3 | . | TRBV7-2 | CASSLAGLTDTQYF | TGTGCCAGCAGCTTAGCGGGCCTCACAGATACGCAGTATTTT
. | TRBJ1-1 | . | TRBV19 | CASIGDRWGMNTEAFF | TGTGCCAGTATAGGCGACCGGTGGGGCATGAACACTGAAGCTTTCTTT
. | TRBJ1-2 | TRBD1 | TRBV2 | CASRYGTGPANYGYTF | TGTGCCAGCAGATACGGGACAGGCCCAGCTAACTATGGCTACACCTTC
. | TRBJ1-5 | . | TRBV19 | CASTGRQANQPQHF | TGTGCCAGTACAGGTCGACAGGCTAATCAGCCCCAGCATTTT
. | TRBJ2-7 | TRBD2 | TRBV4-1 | CASSQEMGLAGYEQYF | TGCGCCAGCAGCCAAGAGATGGGACTAGCGGGTTACGAGCAGTACTTC
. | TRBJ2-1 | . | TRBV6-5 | CAIGQPYNDEQFF | TGTGCCATCGGACAGCCTTACAATGATGAGCAGTTCTTC
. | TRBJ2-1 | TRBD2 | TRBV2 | CASSGRTSGRHNEQFF | TGTGCCAGCAGTGGTCGGACTAGCGGGAGGCACAATGAGCAGTTCTTC
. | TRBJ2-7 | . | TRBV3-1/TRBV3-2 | CASSQAGSYEQYF | TGTGCCAGCAGCCAAGCCGGGAGTTACGAGCAGTACTTC
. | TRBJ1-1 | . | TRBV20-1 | CSASRQTEAFF | TGCAGTGCTTCCAGACAGACTGAAGCTTTCTTT
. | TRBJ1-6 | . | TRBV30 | CAWSGGARTPLHF | TGTGCCTGGAGTGGTGGGGCGAGGACACCCCTCCACTTT
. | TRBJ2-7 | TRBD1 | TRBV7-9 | CASSSGTGTYEQYF | TGTGCCAGCAGCTCCGGGACAGGGACCTACGAGCAGTACTTC
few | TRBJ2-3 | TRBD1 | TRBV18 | CASSPGQGRDTQYF | TGTGCCAGCTCACCTGGACAGGGCAGAGATACGCAGTATTTT
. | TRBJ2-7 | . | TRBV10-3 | CANKQGPNYEQYF | TGTGCCAACAAACAGGGTCCGAACTACGAGCAGTACTTC
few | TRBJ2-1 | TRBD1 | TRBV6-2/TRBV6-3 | CASSPTDRDTYNEQFF | TGTGCCAGCAGCCCCACCGACAGGGATACCTACAATGAGCAGTTCTTC
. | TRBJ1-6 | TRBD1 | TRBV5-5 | CASSTGGGSPLHF | TGTGCCAGCAGCACAGGGGGGGGATCACCCCTCCACTTT
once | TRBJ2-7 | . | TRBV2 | CASTKTLGRGYEQYF | TGTGCCAGCACTAAAACGCTGGGCAGGGGTTACGAGCAGTACTTC
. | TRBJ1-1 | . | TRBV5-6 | CASSLVGRLNTEAFF | TGTGCCAGCAGCTTGGTGGGCCGATTGAACACTGAAGCTTTCTTT
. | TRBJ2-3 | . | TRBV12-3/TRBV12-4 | CASSIRTDTQYF | TGTGCCAGCAGCATTCGCACAGATACGCAGTATTTT